The 27 T cell receptor beta chains below were found in one sample sequenced in a study of circulating CD8 cells and anti-PD-1 response in melanoma. Each library started from roughly 16 ng of total RNA using the QIAseq Immune Repertoire TCR panel. TCRdb re-analysed the reads in MiXCR, keeping a single row per CDR3 protein. The data contain 200 to 300 distinct CDR3 sequences, roughly 3.3% of them seen just once; the ten biggest clones take up about 31%. Four subsets defined by PD-1 and/or TIGIT were sorted from live CD3+CD8+TCRalphabeta+ cells. Material: CD8+ T cells from PBMCs, obtained at baseline or after one month of anti-PD-1 therapy (not recorded which). These receptors originate from a human donor with melanoma.

Judged by abundance, this clonotype is large. The chain uses TRBV24-1 and TRBJ2-7; D may be TRBD1 (6 bases). Germline values: CDR1 KGHDR, CDR2 SFDVKD. This CDR3 region has 15 residues. Trimming took off 0 bases at V and 0 bases at J, with 8 bases between the two ends. CDR3 sequence (DNA): TGTGCCACCAGTGATTTGAAGGGGGACTCCTACGAGCAGTACTTC. Translating it yields CATSDLKGDSYEQYF.

The chain couples TRBV28 to TRBJ1-1; no clear D. Germline CDR1 is MDHEN and CDR2 is SYDVKM. V lost 2 bases to trimming and J lost 8 bases, with 3 bases between them. The CDR3 extends over 10 amino acids. As DNA, the CDR3 is TGTGCCAGCAGTTTAGGAGAAGCTTTCTTT. This encodes CASSLGEAFF.

This clonotype ranks as large. This chain connects TRBV21-1 to TRBJ2-4; the table assigns TRBD2, which was not confirmed against the DNA. TRBV21-1 constitutes a pseudogene. This CDR3 is 16 amino acids long. Here the CDR3 reads CASMGPMGPEGNIQYF. CDR3 DNA: TGTGCCAGCATGGGCCCCATGGGGCCGGAGGGAAACATTCAGTACTTC.

This clonotype ranks as large (0.1 to 1%). The rearrangement joins TRBV4-1 to TRBJ2-7; D is ambiguous. The CDR3 runs to 14 residues. V shed 4 bases and J shed 0 bases, with 10 bases lying between them. Germline CDR1 and CDR2: MGHRA and YSYEKL. The CDR3 spells CASSLTESSYEQYF. The CDR3 coding sequence is TGCGCCAGCAGCCTTACCGAGAGCTCCTACGAGCAGTACTTC.

Judged by abundance, this clonotype is large (0.1 to 1%). This chain connects TRBV5-1 to TRBJ1-1; D is perhaps TRBD1 (5 bases). CDR3 length equals 13 residues. V lost 4 bases and J 6 bases, leaving 13 bases between the germline ends. Germline V gene sequence: CDR1 SGHRS, CDR2 YFSETQ. In nucleotides, the CDR3 is TGCGCCAGCAGCCTCCCGGGACTGGCTGAAGCTTTCTTT. This gives the protein CASSLPGLAEAFF.

This clonotype is large (0.1 to 1%) by share. Germline is not matched at one junction end, which may reflect a read error. The chain is built from TRBV19 and TRBJ1-5; unclear D gene. This CDR3 region has 12 residues. Per germline, CDR1 LNHDA and CDR2 SQIVND (reference sequence). CDR3 loop: CASDEMDQPEHF. CDR3 coding DNA: TGTGCCAGTGATGAAATGGATCAGCCCGAGCATTTT.

This clonotype is large (0.1 to 1%) by share. V and J are TRBV27 and TRBJ1-2; D call uncertain. V lost 5 bases and J 2 bases, leaving 12 bases between the germline ends. CDR1 MNHEY and CDR2 SMNVEV come from the germline V gene (reference sequence). The CDR3 is made up of 14 amino acids. The CDR3, as DNA: TGTGCCAGCAGTATGACGGAAGGGAACTATGGCTACACCTTC. This sequence encodes CASSMTEGNYGYTF.

By frequency in the sample, this clonotype is medium-sized. The CDR3 is CASSPLYEQYF. The DNA of the CDR3 is TGTGCCAGCAGTCCACTCTACGAGCAGTACTTC. The chain uses TRBV28 and TRBJ2-7; D gene ambiguous. This CDR3 has 11 amino acids. CDR1 MDHEN and CDR2 SYDVKM come from the germline V gene. V was pared by 5 bases and J by 3 bases, with 5 bases between.

In its sample, this clonotype ranks as large. The rearrangement joins TRBV15 to TRBJ1-3; D gene unclear. This CDR3 comprises 13 residues. Germline V lookup: CDR1 LNHNV, CDR2 YYDKDF (reference sequence). V was trimmed by 5 bases and J by 1 base, leaving 6 bases between them. CDR3 in amino acids: CATSEASGNTIYF. CDR3 DNA: TGTGCCACCAGCGAGGCTTCTGGAAACACCATATATTTT.

Relative to its sample, this clonotype is large (0.1 to 1%). The J gene is TRBJ2-1, the V gene TRBV6-4; tentatively, D is TRBD2 (5 bases). This CDR3 contains 16 residues. The germline gives CDR1 MRHNA, CDR2 SNTAGT. Trimming removed 0 bases at V and 1 base at J, with 10 bases between. CDR3 DNA sequence: TGTGCCAGCAGTGACTCAGGAGGTTCGTCCTACAATGAGCAGTTCTTC. Translated: CASSDSGGSSYNEQFF.

The table lists this clonotype with a few counts. V and J are TRBV28 and TRBJ2-1; D is perhaps TRBD1 or TRBD2 (5 bases each). The CDR3 sequence is 15 residues long. The germline V and J ends were trimmed by 3 bases and 4 bases, with 13 bases remaining between them. Germline V lookup: CDR1 MDHEN, CDR2 SYDVKM. Written as DNA, the CDR3 is TGTGCCAGCAGTTTGGGGGAGAGGATTTACAATGAGCAGTTCTTC. Translating gives CASSLGERIYNEQFF. The complete variable domain, with remaining parts taken from reference TRBV28 and TRBJ2-1, reads DVKVTQSSRYLVKRTGEKVFLECVQDMDHENMFWYRQDPGLGLRLIYFSYDVKMKEKGDIPEGYSVSREKKERFSLILESASTNQTSMYLCASSLGERIYNEQFFGPGTRLTVL.

This clonotype is labeled large. The V gene is TRBV24-1, the J gene TRBJ2-3, with D perhaps TRBD2 (7 bases). Germline CDR1 reads KGHDR; CDR2 reads SFDVKD. The CDR3 has 17 residues. V was trimmed by 0 bases and J by 0 bases, leaving 12 bases between them. The CDR3 reads CATSDLGGGRSTDTQYF. CDR3 coding DNA: TGTGCCACCAGTGATTTGGGCGGGGGCCGGAGCACAGATACGCAGTATTTT.

By share of the sample, this clonotype is large. The rearrangement joins TRBV19 to TRBJ1-1, with a tentative D call TRBD1 (5 bases). V was pared by 6 bases and J by 4 bases, with 15 bases between. CDR3 size: 14 residues. Germline CDR1 reads LNHDA; CDR2 reads SQIVND (reference sequence). CDR3 region: CASSLGETGTEAFF. CDR3 coding DNA: TGTGCCAGTAGCCTAGGGGAGACGGGCACTGAAGCTTTCTTT.

This clonotype was detected only a few times. With a much larger clone just one base away, this may be a read error. The rearrangement joins TRBV4-3 to TRBJ2-6, with TRBD2 as a possible D gene (6 bases). CDR1 LGHNA and CDR2 YSLEER come from the germline V gene. The CDR3 sequence is 16 residues long. The DNA for the CDR3 is TGCGCCAGCAGCCAAGTTCGGGAGTCCGGGGTCAACGTCCTGACTTTC. Encoded protein: CASSQVRESGVNVLTF.

By its share, this clonotype is large. The V call is TRBV2, the J call TRBJ2-1; D is possibly TRBD1 (5 bases). CDR1 is SNHLY and CDR2 is FYNNEI in the germline V gene. The length of the CDR3 is 16 residues. Trimming left V 5 bases short and J 8 bases short, with 22 bases between. Written as DNA, the CDR3 is TGTGCCAGCAGTCAAACATGGACACGGCCCCACGATGAGCAGTTCTTC. This gives the protein CASSQTWTRPHDEQFF.

This clonotype rates as large (0.1 to 1%). The J gene is TRBJ2-7, the V gene TRBV29-1; 9 bases fit TRBD1. The V and J ends lost 7 bases and 4 bases, in that order; junction bases with no gene match: 11. The V gene's germline CDR1 is SQVTM and CDR2 ANQGSEA. The CDR3 spans 14 residues. The CDR3 sequence is CSAVKEGTGYEQYF. CDR3 bases: TGCAGCGCCGTGAAAGAGGGGACAGGGTACGAGCAGTACTTC.

The table lists this clonotype with a few counts. This chain uses TRBV19 with TRBJ2-1, with D possibly being TRBD1 (6 bases). The CDR3 sequence is 13 residues long. Germline values: CDR1 LNHDA, CDR2 SQIVND (reference sequence). V lost 3 bases and J 14 bases, leaving 17 bases between the germline ends. The CDR3 DNA sequence: TGTGCCAGTAGTATTTTTTCTTCAGGGGATAAGTTCTTC. Translation: CASSIFSSGDKFF. Combining the CDR3 with reference TRBV19 and TRBJ2-1 gives the whole variable domain DGGITQSPKYLFRKEGQNVTLSCEQNLNHDAMYWYRQDPGQGLRLIYYSQIVNDFQKGDIAEGYSVSREKKESFPLTVTSAQKNPTAFYLCASSIFSSGDKFFGPGTRLTVL.

This clonotype is large (0.1 to 1%). V gene TRBV7-9 combines with J gene TRBJ2-1; D unclear. Trimming pared 1 base from V and 2 bases from J, leaving 12 bases between. CDR3 length: 16 amino acids. Germline V gene data show CDR1 as SEHNR and CDR2 as FQNEAQ (reference sequence). The CDR3: CASSLEANTAYNEQFF. CDR3 coding DNA: TGTGCCAGCAGCTTAGAGGCCAATACAGCCTACAATGAGCAGTTCTTC.

By sample share, this clonotype is large. As DNA, the CDR3 is TGTGCCACCAGTGACTCCCTAGCGGCAGATACGCAGTATTTT. Amino acids: CATSDSLAADTQYF. This chain connects TRBV24-1 to TRBJ2-3, with 7 bases matching TRBD2. Germline-derived CDR1 and CDR2 are KGHDR and SFDVKD. CDR3 length equals 14 residues. Trimming at V came to 4 bases and at J to 4 bases, leaving 4 bases not matched to a gene.

This clonotype is large. The chain employs TRBV6-1 and TRBJ2-4; 14 positions agree with TRBD2. V was clipped by 4 bases and J by 1 base; unmatched bases: 6. The CDR3 is 18 residues long. Germline CDR1 is MNHNS and CDR2 is SASEGT. The CDR3 nucleotides read TGTGCCAGCAGTGGAAGGACTAGCGGGGGGAACGCCAAAAACATTCAGTACTTC. As protein: CASSGRTSGGNAKNIQYF.

This clonotype was seen only a few times. The chain is built from TRBV2 and TRBJ2-7, with 9 bases lining up with TRBD1. The germline V gene has CDR1 SNHLY and CDR2 FYNNEI. The CDR3 sequence is 18 residues long. The CDR3 region is CASNLIQGQGRRTYEQYF. CDR3 sequence (DNA): TGTGCATCAAATCTGATTCAAGGACAGGGGAGGAGGACCTACGAGCAGTACTTC.

This clonotype is deemed large. V usage is TRBV24-1 and J usage is TRBJ2-3; 7 bases are shared with TRBD2. V trimming: 5 bases; J trimming: 11 bases; junction bases outside the gene matches: 9. Germline V gene data show CDR1 as KGHDR and CDR2 as SFDVKD. The CDR3 spans 13 residues. The CDR3 nucleotides read TGTGCCACCAGTGCCCGATGGGGGAGGGAGCAGTATTTT. Translated: CATSARWGREQYF.

This clonotype rates as large. The chain has TRBV18 and TRBJ2-7; D is uncertain. Germline V CDR1 and CDR2: KGHSH, LQKENI. The CDR3 is made up of 12 amino acids. V was shortened by 2 bases and J by 4 bases, with 6 bases between the two germline ends. CDR3 region: CASSPSLYEQYF. In DNA form, the CDR3 reads TGTGCCAGCTCACCATCCCTGTACGAGCAGTACTTC.

This clonotype is judged large. The chain joins TRBV4-1 to TRBJ2-2; D is ambiguous. The CDR3 totals 12 residues. The germline V gene has CDR1 MGHRA and CDR2 YSYEKL. V was trimmed by 0 bases and J by 6 bases, leaving 2 bases between them. The DNA for the CDR3 is TGCGCCAGCAGCCAAGAAGCCGGGGAGCTGTTTTTT. Amino acid sequence: CASSQEAGELFF.

This clonotype rates as large. The chain is built from TRBV19 and TRBJ2-1; no firm D call. The CDR3 sequence is 13 residues long. Germline CDR1 is LNHDA and CDR2 is SQIVND (reference sequence). Trimming pared 5 bases from V and 4 bases from J, leaving 9 bases between. The CDR3 coding sequence is TGTGCCAGTAGTCCAGGCTCTTACAATGAGCAGTTCTTC. Protein: CASSPGSYNEQFF.

By proportion, this clonotype is medium-sized. DNA of the CDR3: TGTGCCAGCAGTTTACAGGGTGGCTACACCTTC. Its translation is CASSLQGGYTF. V and J are TRBV27 and TRBJ1-2; D is perhaps TRBD1 (5 bases). Germline V CDR1 and CDR2: MNHEY, SMNVEV (reference sequence). The CDR3 extends over 11 amino acids. Between the trimmed V and J ends, which lost 2 bases and 7 bases, there was a span of 5 bases.

In its sample, this clonotype is large. The chain carries TRBV7-9 and TRBJ1-1; 7 bases align to TRBD1. With V trimmed by 4 bases and J by 1 base, 6 bases remained unmatched. The CDR3 runs 15 residues. CDR1 SEHNR and CDR2 FQNEAQ come from the germline V gene (reference sequence). The DNA of the CDR3 is TGTGCCAGCAGCTCGACAGGGAGGAGGAACACTGAAGCTTTCTTT. Its translation is CASSSTGRRNTEAFF. Full variable domain (rest looked up from reference TRBV7-9 and TRBJ1-1): DTGVSQNPRHKITKRGQNVTFRCDPISEHNRLYWYRQTLGQGPEFLTYFQNEAQLEKSRLLSDRFSAERPKGSFSTLEIQRTEQGDSAMYLCASSSTGRRNTEAFFGQGTRLTVV.